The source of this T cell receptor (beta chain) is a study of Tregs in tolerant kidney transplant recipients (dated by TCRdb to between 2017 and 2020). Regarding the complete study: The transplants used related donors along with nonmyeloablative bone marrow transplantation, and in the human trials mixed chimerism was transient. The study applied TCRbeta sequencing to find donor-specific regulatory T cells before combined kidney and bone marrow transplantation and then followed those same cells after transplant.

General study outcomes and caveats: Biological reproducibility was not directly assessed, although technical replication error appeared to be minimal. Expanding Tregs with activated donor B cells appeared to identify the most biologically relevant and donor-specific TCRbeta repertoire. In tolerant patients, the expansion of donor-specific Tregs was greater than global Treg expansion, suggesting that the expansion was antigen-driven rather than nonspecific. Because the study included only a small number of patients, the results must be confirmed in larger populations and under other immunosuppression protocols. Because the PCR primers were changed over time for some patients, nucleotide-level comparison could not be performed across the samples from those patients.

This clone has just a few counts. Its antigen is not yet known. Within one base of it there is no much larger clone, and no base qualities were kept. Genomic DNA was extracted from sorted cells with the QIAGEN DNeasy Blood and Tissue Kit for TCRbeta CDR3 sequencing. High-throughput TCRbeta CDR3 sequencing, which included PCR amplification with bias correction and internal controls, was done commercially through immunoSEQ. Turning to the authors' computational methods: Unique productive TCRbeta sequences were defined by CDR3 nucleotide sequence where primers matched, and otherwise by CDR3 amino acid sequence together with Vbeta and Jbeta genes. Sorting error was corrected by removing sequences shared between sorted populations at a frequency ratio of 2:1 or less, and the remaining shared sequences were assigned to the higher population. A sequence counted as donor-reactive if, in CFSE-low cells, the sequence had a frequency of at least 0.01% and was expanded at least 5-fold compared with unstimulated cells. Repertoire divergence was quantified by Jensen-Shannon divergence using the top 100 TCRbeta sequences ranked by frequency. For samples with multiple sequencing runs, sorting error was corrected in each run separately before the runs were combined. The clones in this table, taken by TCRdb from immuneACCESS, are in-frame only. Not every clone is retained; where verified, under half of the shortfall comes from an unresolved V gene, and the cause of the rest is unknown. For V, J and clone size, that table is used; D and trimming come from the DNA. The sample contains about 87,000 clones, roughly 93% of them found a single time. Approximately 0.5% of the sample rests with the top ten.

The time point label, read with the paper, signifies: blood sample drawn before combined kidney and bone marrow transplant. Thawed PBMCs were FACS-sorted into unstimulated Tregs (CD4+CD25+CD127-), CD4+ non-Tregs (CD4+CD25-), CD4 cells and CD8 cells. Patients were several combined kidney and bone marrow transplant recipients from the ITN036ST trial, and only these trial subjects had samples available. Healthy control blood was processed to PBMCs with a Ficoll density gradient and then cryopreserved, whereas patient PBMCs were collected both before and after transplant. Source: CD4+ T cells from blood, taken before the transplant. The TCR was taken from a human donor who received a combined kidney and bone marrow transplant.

The bases are TGTGCCAGCTCAGCTTGGACAGGGGCTAATGAAAAACTGTTTTTT. Translated, this gives CASSAWTGANEKLFF. The chain is assembled from TRBV5-4 and TRBJ1-4, with TRBD1 identical over 9 junction bases. Including the terminal cysteine and phenylalanine, the CDR3 comprises 15 residues. The only DNA kept is the CDR3, 45 bases in frame from the first base. Per the germline V gene (reference sequence), SGHNT is the CDR1 and YYREEE is the CDR2. The germline V and J ends show losses of 7 bases and 3 bases respectively, and no gene match explains 7 bases of the junction.